This T cell receptor (beta chain) was recovered during a study of response to subunit inactivated influenza vaccine. Points from the study as a whole: There was a suggestion from the authors that each seasonal influenza vaccination recruits few new T cells.

As concerns this clonotype: Antigen: not known.

The germline gives CDR1 SEHNR, CDR2 FQNEAQ (reference sequence). The CDR3 contains 14 residues. V lost 1 base to trimming and J lost 3 bases, with 9 bases between them. TCRdb independently ran MiXCR on the RT-PCR reads; one entry per CDR3 protein. Altogether more than 450,000 distinct CDR3 sequences are present, approximately 10% being singletons, with the ten largest covering roughly 10%. This TCR came from a man aged 50 to 60 who received an inactivated influenza vaccine. The J gene is TRBJ1-2, the V gene TRBV7-9, with D unresolved. The input for sequencing was PBMCs from blood, taken on the day of vaccination. The DNA of the CDR3 is TGTGCCAGCAGCTTAGGGGGTGACGACTATGGCTACACCTTC. Translating it yields CASSLGGDDYGYTF.